The clone carrying this T cell receptor beta chain was found once. Its matching antigen is unknown. One junction end disagrees with the germline gene, perhaps due to a read error. The data derive from a study of cytomegalovirus exposure and HLA in healthy donors. Regarding the study as a whole: An analysis done earlier found most TCR beta V segments productive about 87% or about 30% of the time.

Amplification used 60 Vbeta primers and 13 Jbeta primers. The assay was immunoSEQ multiplex PCR, and TCRdb's table has in-frame clones only and misses some. The repertoire holds roughly 93,000 clones, with roughly four fifths as singletons. CDR1 and CDR2 (germline): SGHTA, FQGNSA. This CDR3 is 13 amino acids long. This sequence originates from a man younger than 45 in good health and CMV-seronegative. Sequencing was performed on PBMCs. J is TRBJ1-6 and V is TRBV7-2, with D unresolved. CDR3 coding DNA: TGTGCCAGCAGCCCTACTTATACTTCACCCCTCCACTTT. Translating gives CASSPTYTSPLHF. Combining the CDR3 with reference TRBV7-2 and TRBJ1-6 gives the whole variable domain GAGVSQSPSNKVTEKGKDVELRCDPISGHTALYWYRQSLGQGLEFLIYFQGNSAPDKSGLPSDRFSAERTGGSVSTLTIQRTQQEDSAVYLCASSPTYTSPLHFGNGTRLTVT.